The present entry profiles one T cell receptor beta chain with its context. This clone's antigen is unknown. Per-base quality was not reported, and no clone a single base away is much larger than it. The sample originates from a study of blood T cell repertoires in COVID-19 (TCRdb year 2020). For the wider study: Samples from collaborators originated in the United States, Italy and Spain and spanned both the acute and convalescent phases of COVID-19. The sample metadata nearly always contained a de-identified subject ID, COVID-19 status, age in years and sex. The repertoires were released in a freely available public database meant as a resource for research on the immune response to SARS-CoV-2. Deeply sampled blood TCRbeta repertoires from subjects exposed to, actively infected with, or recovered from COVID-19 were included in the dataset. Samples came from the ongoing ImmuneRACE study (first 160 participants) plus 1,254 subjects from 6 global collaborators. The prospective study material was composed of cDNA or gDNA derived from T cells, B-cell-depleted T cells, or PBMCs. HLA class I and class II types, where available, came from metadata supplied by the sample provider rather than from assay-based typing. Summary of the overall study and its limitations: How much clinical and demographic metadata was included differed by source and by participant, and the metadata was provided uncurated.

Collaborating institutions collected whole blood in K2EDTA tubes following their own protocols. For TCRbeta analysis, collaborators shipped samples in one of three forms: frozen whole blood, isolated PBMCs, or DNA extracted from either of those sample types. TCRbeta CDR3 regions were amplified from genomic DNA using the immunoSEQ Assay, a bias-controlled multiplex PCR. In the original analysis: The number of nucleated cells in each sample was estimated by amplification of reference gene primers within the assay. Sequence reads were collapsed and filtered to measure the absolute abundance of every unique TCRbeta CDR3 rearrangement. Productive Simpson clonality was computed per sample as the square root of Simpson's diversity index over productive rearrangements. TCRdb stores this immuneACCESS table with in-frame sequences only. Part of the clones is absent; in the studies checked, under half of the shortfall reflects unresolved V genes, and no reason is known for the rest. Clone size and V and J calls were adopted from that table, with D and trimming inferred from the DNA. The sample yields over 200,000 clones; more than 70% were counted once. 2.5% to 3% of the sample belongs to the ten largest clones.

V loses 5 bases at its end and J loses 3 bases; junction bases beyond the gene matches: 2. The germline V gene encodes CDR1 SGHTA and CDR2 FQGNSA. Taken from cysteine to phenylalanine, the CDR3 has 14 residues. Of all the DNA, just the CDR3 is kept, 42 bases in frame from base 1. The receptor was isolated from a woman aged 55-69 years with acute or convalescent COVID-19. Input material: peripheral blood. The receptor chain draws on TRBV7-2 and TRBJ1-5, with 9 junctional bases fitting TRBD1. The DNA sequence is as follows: TGTGCCAGCAGCGGGGACAGGGCCAATCAGCCCCAGCATTTT. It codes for CASSGDRANQPQHF.